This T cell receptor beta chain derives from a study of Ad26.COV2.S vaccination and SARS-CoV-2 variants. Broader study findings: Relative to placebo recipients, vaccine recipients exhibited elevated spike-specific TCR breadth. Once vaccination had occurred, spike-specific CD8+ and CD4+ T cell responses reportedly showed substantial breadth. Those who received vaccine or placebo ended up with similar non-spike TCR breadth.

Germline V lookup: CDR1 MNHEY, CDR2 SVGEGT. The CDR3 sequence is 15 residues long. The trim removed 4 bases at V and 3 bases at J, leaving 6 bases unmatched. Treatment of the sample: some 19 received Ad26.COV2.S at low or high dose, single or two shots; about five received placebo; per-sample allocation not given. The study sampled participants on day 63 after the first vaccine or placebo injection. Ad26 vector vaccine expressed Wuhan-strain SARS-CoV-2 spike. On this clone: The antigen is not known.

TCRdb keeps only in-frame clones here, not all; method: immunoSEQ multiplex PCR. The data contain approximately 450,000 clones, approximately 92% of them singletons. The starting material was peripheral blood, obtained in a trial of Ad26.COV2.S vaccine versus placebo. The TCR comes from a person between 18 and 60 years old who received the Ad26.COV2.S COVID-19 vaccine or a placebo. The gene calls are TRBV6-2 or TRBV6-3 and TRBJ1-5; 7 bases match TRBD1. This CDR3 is CASSSQGTYNQPQHF. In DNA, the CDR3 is TGTGCCAGCAGTTCACAGGGGACTTACAATCAGCCCCAGCATTTT.